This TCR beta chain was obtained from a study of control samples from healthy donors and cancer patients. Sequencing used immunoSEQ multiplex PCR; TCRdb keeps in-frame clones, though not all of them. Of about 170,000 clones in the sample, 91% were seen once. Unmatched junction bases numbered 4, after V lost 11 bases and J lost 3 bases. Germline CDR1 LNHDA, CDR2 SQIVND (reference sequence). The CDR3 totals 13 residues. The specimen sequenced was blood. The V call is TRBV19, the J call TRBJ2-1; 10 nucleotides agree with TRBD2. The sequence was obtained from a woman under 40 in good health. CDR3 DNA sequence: TGTGCCGCCGGGACTAGCGACTACAATGAGCAGTTCTTC. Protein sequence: CAAGTSDYNEQFF.